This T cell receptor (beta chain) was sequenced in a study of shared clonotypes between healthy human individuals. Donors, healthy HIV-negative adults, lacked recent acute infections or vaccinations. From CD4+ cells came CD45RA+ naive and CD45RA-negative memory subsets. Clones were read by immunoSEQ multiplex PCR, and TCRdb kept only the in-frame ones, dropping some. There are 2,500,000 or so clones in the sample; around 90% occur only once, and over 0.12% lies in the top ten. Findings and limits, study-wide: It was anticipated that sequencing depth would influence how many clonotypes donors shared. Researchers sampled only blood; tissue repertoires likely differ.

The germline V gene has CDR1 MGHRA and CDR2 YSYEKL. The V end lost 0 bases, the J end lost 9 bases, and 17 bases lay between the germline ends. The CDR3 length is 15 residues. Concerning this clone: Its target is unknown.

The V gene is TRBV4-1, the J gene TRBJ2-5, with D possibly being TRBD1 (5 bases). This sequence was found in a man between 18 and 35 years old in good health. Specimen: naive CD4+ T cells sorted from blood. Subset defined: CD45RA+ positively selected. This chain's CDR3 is CASSQEINSFRAQYF. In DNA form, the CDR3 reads TGCGCCAGCAGCCAAGAGATCAATAGCTTCAGGGCCCAGTACTTC.